The clone carrying this T cell receptor beta chain was counted only a few times. Its antigen is unidentified. The data stem from a study of post-analysis software for immune sequencing data. Study observations and caveats: Patients with multiple sclerosis recorded significantly lower normalized Chao1 diversity than controls, the study found. Five or six TRBV segments appeared more often in patients than in controls, and TRBV5-6, TRBV5-1 and TRBV20-1 were among these.

This CDR3 has 14 amino acids. Germline loops: CDR1 SGDLS, CDR2 YYNGEE. The V end was cut by 4 bases, the J end by 4 bases, with 14 bases between. The TCR beta cDNA libraries contained unique molecular identifiers. The yield from about 1 to 10 million T cells was roughly 500,000 cDNA molecules in total. TCRdb reprocessed the PCR reads with MiXCR, giving one entry per CDR3 protein. The sample carries fewer than 550,000 distinct CDR3 sequences, about a third recorded once. The receptor was derived from a girl younger than 18 with multiple sclerosis. The V call is TRBV9, the J call TRBJ1-2, with TRBD1 as a possible D gene (6 bases). The sequencing input was blood. DNA for the CDR3: TGTGCCAGCAGCCCCTCAGCAGGGGCCTATGGCTACACCTTC. Amino acid sequence: CASSPSAGAYGYTF.